This section outlines one TCR beta chain sequence together with its context. Only in-frame clones appear in the TCRdb table, and some are missing; sequencing was by immunoSEQ multiplex PCR. The data show around 650,000 clones, around 96% seen once. These data originate in a study of shared clonotypes between healthy human individuals. V lost 5 bases to trimming and J lost 5 bases, with 9 bases between them. The CDR3 is 13 residues long. Germline lookup yields CDR1 SSHAT and CDR2 FNYEAQ (reference sequence). The naive CD8 fraction comprised CD45RO-negative cells positively selected for CCR7 and excluded terminally differentiated effector memory CD45RA+ cells.

The sequenced material came from naive CD8+ T cells sorted from blood. The genes are TRBV7-7 and TRBJ2-2; a weak D match, TRBD2 (6 bases). This receptor was taken from a woman younger than 45 in good health. CDR3 sequence: CASSPRGTGELFF. The CDR3 DNA follows: TGTGCCAGCAGCCCCCGGGGGACCGGGGAGCTGTTTTTT.